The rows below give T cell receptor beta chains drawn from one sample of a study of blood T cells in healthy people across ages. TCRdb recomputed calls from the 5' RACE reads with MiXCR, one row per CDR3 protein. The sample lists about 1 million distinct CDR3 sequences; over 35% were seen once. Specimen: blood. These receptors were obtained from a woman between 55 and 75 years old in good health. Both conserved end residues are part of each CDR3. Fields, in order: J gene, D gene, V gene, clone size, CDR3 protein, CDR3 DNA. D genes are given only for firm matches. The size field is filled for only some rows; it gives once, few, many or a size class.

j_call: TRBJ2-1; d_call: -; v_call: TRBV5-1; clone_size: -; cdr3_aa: CASSLERTESNEQFF; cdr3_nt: TGCGCCAGCAGCTTGGAGCGGACGGAATCCAATGAGCAGTTCTTC
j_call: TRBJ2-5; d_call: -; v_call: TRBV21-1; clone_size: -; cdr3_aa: CASSKGAETQYF; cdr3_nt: TGTGCCAGCAGCAAAGGAGCGGAGACCCAGTACTTC
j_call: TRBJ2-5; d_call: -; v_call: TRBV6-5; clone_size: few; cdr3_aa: CASSYGGGRNQETQYF; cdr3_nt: TGTGCCAGCAGTTACGGGGGGGGCAGGAATCAAGAGACCCAGTACTTC
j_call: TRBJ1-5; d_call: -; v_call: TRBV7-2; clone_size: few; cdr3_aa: CASSLIFIRDIQDQPQHF; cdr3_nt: TGTGCCAGCAGCTTAATTTTTATCCGGGACATCCAGGATCAGCCCCAGCATTTT
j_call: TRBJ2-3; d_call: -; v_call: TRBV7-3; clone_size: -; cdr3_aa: CASSPLGGRNTDTQYF; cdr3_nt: TGTGCCAGCAGCCCGCTCGGGGGACGGAACACAGATACGCAGTATTTT
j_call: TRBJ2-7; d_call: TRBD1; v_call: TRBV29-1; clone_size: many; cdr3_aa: CSVEVGAGGYEQYF; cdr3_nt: TGCAGCGTTGAAGTCGGGGCAGGGGGCTACGAGCAGTACTTC
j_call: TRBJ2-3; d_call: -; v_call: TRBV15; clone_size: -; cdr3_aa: CATSRDLPGVNTDTQYF; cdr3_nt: TGTGCCACCAGCAGAGATTTGCCGGGAGTTAATACAGATACGCAGTATTTT
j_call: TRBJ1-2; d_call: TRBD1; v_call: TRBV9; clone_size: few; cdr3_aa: CASSVGRDRPSMDYTF; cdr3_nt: TGTGCCAGCAGCGTAGGCCGGGACAGGCCCTCTATGGACTACACCTTC
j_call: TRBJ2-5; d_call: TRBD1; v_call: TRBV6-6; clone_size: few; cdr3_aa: CASSKQGMGETQYF; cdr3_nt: TGTGCCAGCAGCAAACAGGGGATGGGCGAGACCCAGTACTTC
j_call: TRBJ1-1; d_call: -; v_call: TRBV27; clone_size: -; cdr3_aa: CASSLSGGGLEAFF; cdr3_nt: TGTGCCAGCAGTTTATCAGGCGGGGGGCTCGAAGCTTTCTTT
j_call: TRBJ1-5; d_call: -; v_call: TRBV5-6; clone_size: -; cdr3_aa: CASSLKTQLNQPQHF; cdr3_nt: TGTGCCAGCAGCTTGAAGACCCAACTCAATCAGCCCCAGCATTTT
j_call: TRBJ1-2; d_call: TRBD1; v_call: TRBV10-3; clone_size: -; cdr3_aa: CAIGTGTGRRDGENYGYTF; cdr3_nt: TGTGCCATCGGAACCGGGACAGGGAGGCGGGATGGGGAAAACTATGGCTACACCTTC
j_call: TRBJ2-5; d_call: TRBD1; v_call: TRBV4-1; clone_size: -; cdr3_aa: CASSLAGQGSWETQYF; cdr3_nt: TGCGCCAGCAGCCTTGCCGGACAGGGGTCCTGGGAGACCCAGTACTTC
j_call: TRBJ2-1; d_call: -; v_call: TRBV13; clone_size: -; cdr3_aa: CASSPGRVRNEQFF; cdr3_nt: TGTGCCAGCAGCCCGGGACGAGTGAGAAATGAGCAGTTCTTC
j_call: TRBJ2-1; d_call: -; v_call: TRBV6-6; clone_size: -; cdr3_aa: CASSYIQEGGKEQFF; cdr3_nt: TGTGCCAGCAGTTACATTCAGGAGGGGGGCAAGGAGCAGTTCTTC
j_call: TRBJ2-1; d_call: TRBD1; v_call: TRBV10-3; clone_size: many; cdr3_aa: CAISSTGAGEQFF; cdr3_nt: TGTGCCATCAGCTCGACAGGGGCCGGTGAGCAGTTCTTC
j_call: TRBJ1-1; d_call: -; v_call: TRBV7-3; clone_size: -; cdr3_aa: CASSSSGLNTEAFF; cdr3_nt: TGTGCCAGCAGCTCCTCGGGACTGAACACTGAAGCTTTCTTT